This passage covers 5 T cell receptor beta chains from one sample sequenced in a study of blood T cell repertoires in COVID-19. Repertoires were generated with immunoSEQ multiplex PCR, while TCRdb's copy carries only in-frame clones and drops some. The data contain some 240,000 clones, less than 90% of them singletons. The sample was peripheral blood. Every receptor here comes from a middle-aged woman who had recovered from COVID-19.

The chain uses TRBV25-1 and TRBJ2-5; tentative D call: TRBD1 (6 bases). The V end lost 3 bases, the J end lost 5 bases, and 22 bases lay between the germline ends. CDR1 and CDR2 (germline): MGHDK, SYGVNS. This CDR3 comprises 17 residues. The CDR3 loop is CASSDVGPQGGPETQYF. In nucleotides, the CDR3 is TGTGCCAGCAGTGACGTCGGGCCACAGGGCGGTCCGGAGACCCAGTACTTC.

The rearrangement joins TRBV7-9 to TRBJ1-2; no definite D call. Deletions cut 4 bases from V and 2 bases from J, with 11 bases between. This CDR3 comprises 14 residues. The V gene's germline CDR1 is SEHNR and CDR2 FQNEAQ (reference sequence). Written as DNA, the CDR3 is TGTGCCAGCAGCTCGCGGGTAGTAAACTATGGCTACACCTTC. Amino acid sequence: CASSSRVVNYGYTF.

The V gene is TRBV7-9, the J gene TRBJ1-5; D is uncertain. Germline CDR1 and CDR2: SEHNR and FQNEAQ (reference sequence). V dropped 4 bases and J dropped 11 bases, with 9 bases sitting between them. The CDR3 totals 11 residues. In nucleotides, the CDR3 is TGTGCCAGCAGCTCCGGCGGGTCCCAGCATTTT. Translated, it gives CASSSGGSQHF.

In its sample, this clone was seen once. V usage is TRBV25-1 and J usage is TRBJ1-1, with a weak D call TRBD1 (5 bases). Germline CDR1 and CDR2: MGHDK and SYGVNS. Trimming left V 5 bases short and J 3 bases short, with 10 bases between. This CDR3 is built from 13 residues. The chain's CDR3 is CASSPGGDTEAFF. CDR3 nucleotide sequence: TGTGCCAGCAGTCCCGGGGGGGACACTGAAGCTTTCTTT.

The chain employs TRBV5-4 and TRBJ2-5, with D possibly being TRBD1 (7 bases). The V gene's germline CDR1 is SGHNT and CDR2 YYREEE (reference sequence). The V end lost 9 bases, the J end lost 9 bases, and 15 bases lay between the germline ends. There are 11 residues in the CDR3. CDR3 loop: CATARGRSQYF. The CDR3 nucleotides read TGTGCCACTGCCAGGGGGAGGTCCCAGTACTTC.